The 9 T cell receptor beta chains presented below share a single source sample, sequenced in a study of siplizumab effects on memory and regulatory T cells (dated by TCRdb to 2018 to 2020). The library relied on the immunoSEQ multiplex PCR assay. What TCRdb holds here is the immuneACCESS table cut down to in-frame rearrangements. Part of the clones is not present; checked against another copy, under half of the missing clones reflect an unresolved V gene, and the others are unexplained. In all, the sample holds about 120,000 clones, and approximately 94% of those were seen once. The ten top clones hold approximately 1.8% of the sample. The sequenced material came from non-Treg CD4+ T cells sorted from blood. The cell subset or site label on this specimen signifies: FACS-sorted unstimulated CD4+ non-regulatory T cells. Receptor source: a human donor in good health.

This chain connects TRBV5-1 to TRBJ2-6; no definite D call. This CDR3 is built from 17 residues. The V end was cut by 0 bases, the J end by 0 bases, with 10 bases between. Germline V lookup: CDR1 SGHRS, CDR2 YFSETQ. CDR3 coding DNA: TGCGCCAGCAGCTTGGGGGCAACATTCTCTGGGGCCAACGTCCTGACTTTC. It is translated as CASSLGATFSGANVLTF.

The CDR3 is CASSLRDRGYEQYF. As DNA, the CDR3 is TGTGCCAGCAGCCTCCGGGACAGGGGGTACGAGCAGTACTTC. The gene calls are TRBV27 and TRBJ2-7, with 11 bases that match TRBD1. This CDR3 region has 14 residues. Unmatched junction bases numbered 5, after V lost 6 bases and J lost 4 bases. The germline gives CDR1 MNHEY, CDR2 SMNVEV (reference sequence).

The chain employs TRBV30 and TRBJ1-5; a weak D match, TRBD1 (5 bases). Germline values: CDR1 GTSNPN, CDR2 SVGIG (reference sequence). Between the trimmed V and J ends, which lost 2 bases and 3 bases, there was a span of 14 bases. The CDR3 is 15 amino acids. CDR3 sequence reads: CAWSPGAGNNQPQHF. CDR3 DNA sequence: TGTGCCTGGAGTCCTGGGGCAGGAAACAATCAGCCCCAGCATTTT. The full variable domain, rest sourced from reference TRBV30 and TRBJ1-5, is SQTIHQWPATLVQPVGSPLSLECTVEGTSNPNLYWYRQAAGRGLQLLFYSVGIGQISSEVPQNLSASRPQDRQFILSSKKLLLSDSGFYLCAWSPGAGNNQPQHFGDGTRLSIL.

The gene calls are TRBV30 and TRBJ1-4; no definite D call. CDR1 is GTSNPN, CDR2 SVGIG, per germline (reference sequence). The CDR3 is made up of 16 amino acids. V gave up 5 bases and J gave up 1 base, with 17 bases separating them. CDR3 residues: CAWATHGSITNEKLFF. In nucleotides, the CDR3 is TGTGCCTGGGCCACTCACGGGAGCATAACTAATGAAAAACTGTTTTTT.

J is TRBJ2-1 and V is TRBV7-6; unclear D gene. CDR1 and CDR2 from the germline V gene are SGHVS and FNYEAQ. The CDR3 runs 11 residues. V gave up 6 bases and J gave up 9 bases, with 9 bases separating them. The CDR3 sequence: CASSRAGEQFF. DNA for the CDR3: TGTGCCAGCAGTAGGGCCGGTGAGCAGTTCTTC. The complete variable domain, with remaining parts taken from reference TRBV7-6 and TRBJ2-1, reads GAGVSQSPRYKVTKRGQDVALRCDPISGHVSLYWYRQALGQGPEFLTYFNYEAQQDKSGLPNDRFSAERPEGSISTLTIQRTEQRDSAMYRCASSRAGEQFFGPGTRLTVL.

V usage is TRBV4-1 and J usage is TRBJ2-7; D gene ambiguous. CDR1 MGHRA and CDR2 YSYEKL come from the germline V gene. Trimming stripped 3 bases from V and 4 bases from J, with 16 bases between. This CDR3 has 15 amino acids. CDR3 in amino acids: CASSQGRVPPYEQYF. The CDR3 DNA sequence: TGCGCCAGCAGCCAGGGTAGGGTCCCTCCATACGAGCAGTACTTC.

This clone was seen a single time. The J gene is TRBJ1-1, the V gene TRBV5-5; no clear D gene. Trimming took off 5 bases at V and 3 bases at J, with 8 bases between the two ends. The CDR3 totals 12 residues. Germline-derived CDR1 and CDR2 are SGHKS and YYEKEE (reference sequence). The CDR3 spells CASSSQHTEAFF. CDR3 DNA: TGTGCCAGCAGTTCCCAACACACTGAAGCTTTCTTT.

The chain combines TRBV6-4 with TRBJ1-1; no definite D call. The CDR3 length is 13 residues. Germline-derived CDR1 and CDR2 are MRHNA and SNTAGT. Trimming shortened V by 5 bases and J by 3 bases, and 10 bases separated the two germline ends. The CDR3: CASSLRRDTEAFF. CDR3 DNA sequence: TGTGCCAGCAGTCTTAGAAGAGACACTGAAGCTTTCTTT.

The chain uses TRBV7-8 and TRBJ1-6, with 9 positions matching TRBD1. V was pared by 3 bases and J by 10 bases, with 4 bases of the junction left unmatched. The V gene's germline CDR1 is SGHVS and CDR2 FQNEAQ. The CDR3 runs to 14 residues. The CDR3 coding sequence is TGTGCCAGCAGCTTGGGGGACAGGGACTCACCCCTCCACTTT. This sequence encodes CASSLGDRDSPLHF. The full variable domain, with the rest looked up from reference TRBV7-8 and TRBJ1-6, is GAGVSQSPRYKVAKRGQDVALRCDPISGHVSLFWYQQALGQGPEFLTYFQNEAQLDKSGLPSDRFFAERPEGSVSTLKIQRTQQEDSAVYLCASSLGDRDSPLHFGNGTRLTVT.